In its sample, the clone carrying this T cell receptor (beta chain) was seen many times. Its antigen remains unidentified. Looked up from germline, CDR1 is SGHTA and CDR2 is FQGNSA. The CDR3 has 14 amino acids. V lost 7 bases, J lost 4 bases, and 3 bases stayed unmatched. TCRdb recomputed calls from the reads with MiXCR, one row per CDR3 protein. The top ten clones hold roughly 18% of a sample with some 150,000 distinct CDR3 sequences, roughly 6% of them seen once. The sample originates from a study of T cell repertoires in cytomegalovirus infection. Study-level findings and limits: Cumulative public TCR beta family frequency identified CMV carriers with the relevant HLA.

Specimen: PBMCs. The chain recombines TRBV7-2 with TRBJ2-2; 10 nucleotides align to TRBD1. The receptor's source is a human donor in good health (CMV status not recorded). Some clones in this sample may be carry-over from other donors' samples. In nucleotides, the CDR3 is TGTGCCAGCACCTGGGACAGGGGCACCGGGGAGCTGTTTTTT. Amino acid sequence: CASTWDRGTGELFF.